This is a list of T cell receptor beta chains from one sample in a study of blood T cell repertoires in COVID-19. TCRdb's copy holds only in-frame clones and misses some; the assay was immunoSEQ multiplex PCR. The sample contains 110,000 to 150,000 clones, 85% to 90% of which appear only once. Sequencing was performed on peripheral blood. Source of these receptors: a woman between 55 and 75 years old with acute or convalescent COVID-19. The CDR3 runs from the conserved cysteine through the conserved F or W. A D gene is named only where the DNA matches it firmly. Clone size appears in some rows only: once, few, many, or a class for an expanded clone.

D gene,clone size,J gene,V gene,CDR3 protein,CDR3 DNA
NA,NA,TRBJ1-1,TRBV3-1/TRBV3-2,CASSQESTEAFF,TGTGCCAGCAGCCAAGAGAGCACTGAAGCTTTCTTT
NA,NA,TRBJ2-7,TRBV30,CASRTDRPYEQYF,TGTGCTTCCCGTACAGATAGACCCTACGAGCAGTACTTC
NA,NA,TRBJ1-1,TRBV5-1,CASSPSLDTIGAEAFF,TGCGCCAGCAGCCCCTCCCTGGATACTATCGGGGCTGAAGCTTTCTTT
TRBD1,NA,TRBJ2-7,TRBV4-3,CASSQDRQGAYEQYF,TGCGCCAGCAGCCAAGATCGACAGGGGGCCTACGAGCAGTACTTC
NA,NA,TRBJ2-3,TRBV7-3,CASIPPGLHTQYF,TGTGCCAGCATCCCCCCGGGACTGCATACGCAGTATTTT
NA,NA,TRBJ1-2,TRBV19,CASSPDKHTYGYTF,TGTGCCAGTAGTCCCGACAAGCATACCTATGGCTACACCTTC
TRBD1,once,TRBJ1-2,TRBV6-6,CASTRDSNNYGYTF,TGTGCCAGCACCCGGGACAGTAACAACTATGGCTACACCTTC
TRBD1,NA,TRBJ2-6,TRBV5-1,CASSLVGTGSSGPGANVLTF,TGCGCCAGCAGCTTGGTCGGGACAGGGAGTTCGGGCCCTGGGGCCAACGTCCTGACTTTC
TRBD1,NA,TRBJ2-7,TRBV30,CAWSRTGGYEQYF,TGTGCCTGGAGTCGTACAGGGGGCTACGAGCAGTACTTC
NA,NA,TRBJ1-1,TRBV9,CASSPRLNTEAFF,TGTGCCAGCAGCCCCAGGTTGAACACTGAAGCTTTCTTT
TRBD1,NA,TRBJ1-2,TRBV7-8,CASSFLGGARDGYTF,TGTGCCAGCAGCTTCCTAGGGGGCGCAAGGGACGGCTACACCTTC
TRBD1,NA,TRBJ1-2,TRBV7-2,CASSLAGQGRGYTF,TGTGCCAGCAGCTTAGCGGGACAGGGTCGTGGCTACACCTTC
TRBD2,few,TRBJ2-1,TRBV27,CASSPPGLALGNEQFF,TGTGCCAGCAGCCCTCCGGGACTAGCCCTGGGGAATGAGCAGTTCTTC
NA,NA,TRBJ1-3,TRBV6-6,CASRLRSGISGNTIYF,TGTGCCAGCAGGTTACGGTCAGGAATCTCTGGAAACACCATATATTTT
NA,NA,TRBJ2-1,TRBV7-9,CASSLVWTTSGNEQFF,TGTGCCAGCAGCTTAGTTTGGACTACTAGTGGCAATGAGCAGTTCTTC
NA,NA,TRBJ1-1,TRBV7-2,CATSLSNTEAFF,TGTGCAACCAGCCTAAGCAACACTGAAGCTTTCTTT
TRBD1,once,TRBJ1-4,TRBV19,CASSRGQATATNEKLFF,TGTGCCAGTAGTAGGGGACAGGCCACAGCAACTAATGAAAAACTGTTTTTT
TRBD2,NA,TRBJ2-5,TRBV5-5,CASSLAGGPWETQYF,TGTGCCAGCAGCTTAGCGGGGGGGCCGTGGGAGACCCAGTACTTC
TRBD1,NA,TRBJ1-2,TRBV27,CASSPGQGVFGYGYTF,TGTGCCAGCAGCCCGGGACAGGGGGTCTTTGGGTATGGCTACACCTTC
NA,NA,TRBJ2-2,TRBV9,CASSKYSFNTGELFF,TGTGCCAGCAGCAAATACAGCTTCAACACCGGGGAGCTGTTTTTT
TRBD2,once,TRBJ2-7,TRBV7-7,CASSLLAGGSYEQYF,TGTGCTAGCAGCCTCCTAGCGGGGGGCTCCTACGAGCAGTACTTC
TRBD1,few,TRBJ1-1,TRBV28,CASSFPDRDGTEAFF,TGTGCCAGCAGTTTCCCCGACAGGGACGGCACTGAAGCTTTCTTT
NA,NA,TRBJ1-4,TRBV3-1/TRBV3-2,CASSRLQGPNEKLFF,TGTGCCAGCAGCCGCTTACAGGGACCTAATGAAAAACTGTTTTTT
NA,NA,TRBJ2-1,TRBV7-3,CASSLDGEAGYNEQFF,TGTGCCAGCAGCTTAGATGGGGAGGCGGGGTACAATGAGCAGTTCTTC
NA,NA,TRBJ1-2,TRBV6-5,CASRDRRFNYGYTF,TGTGCCAGCAGGGACAGACGTTTTAACTATGGCTACACCTTC
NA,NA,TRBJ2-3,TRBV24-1,CATSDFTRGSTDTQYF,TGTGCCACCAGTGATTTTACACGGGGAAGCACAGATACGCAGTATTTT